This is a list of T cell receptor beta chains from one sample in a study of T cell changes during pregnancy in multiple sclerosis. The protocol was immunoSEQ multiplex PCR, while the TCRdb copy is restricted to in-frame clones and leaves out a portion. The sample lists approximately 110,000 clones, 80% to 95% seen once, with approximately 1.5% in the top ten. This sample comprised peripheral blood, obtained in the third trimester of pregnancy. Receptors originate from a female donor with multiple sclerosis, enrolled in a pregnancy study. Both conserved end residues are part of each CDR3. The D gene is left open where the match is weak. Only some rows state a clone size, as once, few, many or a class for expanded clones.

CDR3: CASSESGGYYNSPLHF
DNA: TGCGCCAGCAGTGAGTCAGGGGGCTACTATAATTCACCCCTCCACTTT
J: TRBJ1-6
V: TRBV10-1
size: NA
D: TRBD1

CDR3: CASSLDGQGRETQYF
DNA: TGCGCCAGCAGCTTGGATGGACAGGGGAGAGAGACCCAGTACTTC
J: TRBJ2-5
V: TRBV5-1
size: once
D: TRBD1

CDR3: CASSAITGTGKETQYF
DNA: TGTGCCAGCAGTGCCATAACCGGGACAGGGAAAGAGACCCAGTACTTC
J: TRBJ2-5
V: TRBV6-1
size: NA
D: TRBD1

CDR3: CASSSSGGEQYF
DNA: TGCGCCAGCAGCTCTAGTGGAGGCGAGCAGTACTTC
J: TRBJ2-7
V: TRBV5-1
size: NA
D: NA

CDR3: CASSPLSPLDTLVEQYF
DNA: TGTGCCAGCTCACCACTTAGCCCCCTGGACACTCTCGTGGAGCAGTACTTC
J: TRBJ2-7
V: TRBV18
size: NA
D: NA

CDR3: CASSEGGTGGETDTQYF
DNA: TGTGCCAGCAGTGAAGGTGGGACAGGGGGCGAAACAGATACGCAGTATTTT
J: TRBJ2-3
V: TRBV2
size: NA
D: TRBD1

CDR3: CATSEQGNQPQHF
DNA: TGTGCCACATCAGAGCAGGGGAATCAGCCCCAGCATTTT
J: TRBJ1-5
V: TRBV6-1
size: NA
D: NA

CDR3: CASRRTGRAEKLFF
DNA: TGTGCCAGCAGGCGGACAGGGAGGGCTGAAAAACTGTTTTTT
J: TRBJ1-4
V: TRBV28
size: once
D: TRBD1

CDR3: CASSFQAGLSYEQYF
DNA: TGTGCCAGCAGCTTCCAAGCGGGCCTCTCCTACGAGCAGTACTTC
J: TRBJ2-7
V: TRBV5-6
size: many
D: NA

CDR3: CASSDFRGTEAFF
DNA: TGTGCCAGCAGCGATTTCCGGGGCACTGAAGCTTTCTTT
J: TRBJ1-1
V: TRBV9
size: NA
D: NA

CDR3: CASSPQPQGARVYGYTF
DNA: TGTGCCAGCAGCCCTCAACCACAGGGGGCGCGCGTCTATGGCTACACCTTC
J: TRBJ1-2
V: TRBV7-3
size: once
D: TRBD1

CDR3: CASSLGQGPSSYNEQFF
DNA: TGTGCCAGCAGCTTGGGACAGGGGCCGAGCTCCTACAATGAGCAGTTCTTC
J: TRBJ2-1
V: TRBV13
size: NA
D: TRBD1

CDR3: CASSEGSTANYGYTF
DNA: TGTGCCAGCAGTGAAGGTTCGACAGCTAACTATGGCTACACCTTC
J: TRBJ1-2
V: TRBV25-1
size: NA
D: NA

CDR3: CASSVEDRGPYGYTF
DNA: TGTGCCAGCAGCGTAGAGGACAGGGGGCCGTATGGCTACACCTTC
J: TRBJ1-2
V: TRBV9
size: NA
D: TRBD1

CDR3: CASENRGTNTEAFF
DNA: TGTGCCAGCGAAAACAGGGGGACGAACACTGAAGCTTTCTTT
J: TRBJ1-1
V: TRBV6-1
size: NA
D: TRBD1

CDR3: CASSSGGYNEQFF
DNA: TGTGCCAGCAGCAGCGGGGGCTACAATGAGCAGTTCTTC
J: TRBJ2-1
V: TRBV5-4
size: NA
D: TRBD2

CDR3: CASSLPRPTGWMADTQYF
DNA: TGTGCCAGTAGTCTACCCCGGCCTACAGGGTGGATGGCAGATACGCAGTATTTT
J: TRBJ2-3
V: TRBV19
size: NA
D: NA

CDR3: CASRRTGTQPQHF
DNA: TGTGCCAGCAGACGTACAGGGACTCAGCCCCAGCATTTT
J: TRBJ1-5
V: TRBV28
size: NA
D: NA

CDR3: CASSLGGGQGYNEQFF
DNA: TGCGCCAGCAGCTTGGGAGGGGGACAGGGTTACAATGAGCAGTTCTTC
J: TRBJ2-1
V: TRBV5-1
size: NA
D: TRBD1

CDR3: CASSFKGGDLEQYF
DNA: TGTGCCAGCAGCTTTAAGGGAGGGGACCTCGAGCAGTACTTC
J: TRBJ2-7
V: TRBV7-8
size: NA
D: TRBD2

CDR3: CASSPGTAYYEQYF
DNA: TGTGCCAGCTCACCAGGGACAGCTTACTACGAGCAGTACTTC
J: TRBJ2-7
V: TRBV18
size: NA
D: TRBD1

CDR3: CASSKDRNQPQHF
DNA: TGTGCCAGCAGCAAAGACAGAAATCAGCCCCAGCATTTT
J: TRBJ1-5
V: TRBV6-5
size: NA
D: NA

CDR3: CASSLVTDTDTQYF
DNA: TGCGCCAGCAGCTTGGTCACTGACACAGATACGCAGTATTTT
J: TRBJ2-3
V: TRBV5-1
size: NA
D: NA

CDR3: CASSWSSGRSYEQYF
DNA: TGTGCCAGCAGCTGGTCTAGCGGACGCTCCTACGAGCAGTACTTC
J: TRBJ2-7
V: TRBV5-4
size: NA
D: TRBD2

CDR3: CAWRVPRQQYGYTF
DNA: TGTGCCTGGAGAGTCCCCAGGCAGCAGTATGGCTATACCTTC
J: TRBJ1-2
V: TRBV30
size: NA
D: NA

CDR3: CASGALAYEQYF
DNA: TGTGCCAGCGGAGCTCTAGCGTATGAGCAGTACTTC
J: TRBJ2-7
V: TRBV2
size: NA
D: NA

CDR3: CASSDVRGETQYF
DNA: TGTGCCAGCAGCGACGTGCGGGGTGAGACCCAGTACTTC
J: TRBJ2-5
V: TRBV7-3
size: NA
D: NA

CDR3: CASSPATGVDTGELFF
DNA: TGTGCCAGCTCACCAGCGACAGGGGTGGACACCGGGGAGCTGTTTTTT
J: TRBJ2-2
V: TRBV18
size: NA
D: TRBD1

CDR3: CASNSGTDSYEQYF
DNA: TGCGCCAGCAATTCCGGGACAGACTCCTACGAGCAGTACTTC
J: TRBJ2-7
V: TRBV5-1
size: NA
D: TRBD1

CDR3: CASSETGGETEAFF
DNA: TGTGCCAGTAGTGAAACAGGGGGGGAGACTGAAGCTTTCTTT
J: TRBJ1-1
V: TRBV19
size: few
D: TRBD1

CDR3: CASSVTGRGQPQHF
DNA: TGTGCCAGCAGCGTCACAGGGAGAGGTCAGCCCCAGCATTTT
J: TRBJ1-5
V: TRBV9
size: NA
D: NA